The rows below give T cell receptor beta chains drawn from one sample of a study of cytomegalovirus exposure and HLA in healthy donors. The repertoire was sequenced with immunoSEQ multiplex PCR; TCRdb's copy has only in-frame clones and lacks some. This sample yields about 140,000 clones, of which 75% are seen a single time; 2.5% to 4% belongs to the top ten. Specimen: PBMCs. Every receptor here comes from a man aged 35 to 55 in good health and CMV-seronegative. Each CDR3 is given with its conserved first and last residue. The order of the fields is V gene, clone size, J gene, D gene, CDR3 DNA, CDR3 protein. A D gene is named only where the DNA matches it firmly. Where a row states a size, it is once, few, many or the class of an expanded clone; other rows omit it.

>TRBV15|.|TRBJ1-1|TRBD1
TGTGCCACCAGCCTAGACAGGGGGCCCCCCTACACTGAAGCTTTCTTT
CATSLDRGPPYTEAFF
>TRBV27|few|TRBJ2-7|.
TGTGCCAGCAGTTTATCCGCGCGCCTGTCCAAGTACGAGCAGTACTTC
CASSLSARLSKYEQYF
>TRBV5-5|once|TRBJ2-3|.
TGTGCCAGCAGCCCCCCGTGGGGAGCCACAGATACGCAGTATTTT
CASSPPWGATDTQYF
>TRBV7-8|.|TRBJ1-2|.
TGTGCCAGCAGCTCTGAATACAGGGTAGGCCCTGGCTACACCTTC
CASSSEYRVGPGYTF
>TRBV5-4|.|TRBJ1-4|.
TGTGCCAGCAGCTTGTATGACAGCGACCATGAAAAACTGTTTTTT
CASSLYDSDHEKLFF
>TRBV27|.|TRBJ1-5|.
TGTGCCAGCAGTTTCGGAGGTTCCCTGTCGCCCCAGCATTTT
CASSFGGSLSPQHF
>TRBV4-2|.|TRBJ2-5|TRBD2
TGTGCCAGCAGCCAAGGCCGGGGTTTAGCGGGCGGCCGGGAGACCCAGTACTTC
CASSQGRGLAGGRETQYF
>TRBV28|.|TRBJ1-2|TRBD1
TGTGCCAGCAGTACAGGGGGCACCTATGGCTACACCTTC
CASSTGGTYGYTF
>TRBV14|.|TRBJ2-3|.
TGTGCCAGCAGCCTTGGCACGAGCGTGCAGTATTTT
CASSLGTSVQYF
>TRBV11-2|.|TRBJ2-7|TRBD1
TGTGCCAGCAGCTTGAGAGGGACAGGGATAATTGGCTACGAGCAGTACTTC
CASSLRGTGIIGYEQYF
>TRBV9|.|TRBJ1-6|.
TGTGCCAGCAGCGTTGGCGGGCCCTCCGGCACACCCCTCCACTTT
CASSVGGPSGTPLHF
>TRBV5-5|.|TRBJ1-3|TRBD1
TGTGCCAGCAGCTTGAGGGGACAGGGAGGAACTGGAAACACCATATATTTT
CASSLRGQGGTGNTIYF
>TRBV19|.|TRBJ1-1|.
TGTGCCAGTAGTTTAGGTGGGGGGGCTGAAGCTTTCTTT
CASSLGGGAEAFF
>TRBV7-6|.|TRBJ2-5|.
TGTGCCAGCAGCTCCCGATCGGGGACCCAGTACTTC
CASSSRSGTQYF
>TRBV5-1|.|TRBJ1-1|.
TGCGCCAGCAGCTTGACAGGGTGGACTGAAGCTTTCTTT
CASSLTGWTEAFF
>TRBV6-7|.|TRBJ2-3|.
TGTGCCAGCACCCACTCCTTCCTTCACACAGATACGCAGTATTTT
CASTHSFLHTDTQYF
>TRBV15|.|TRBJ2-7|.
TGTGCCACCAACAACCCTCCGGGCTCCTACGAGCAGTACTTC
CATNNPPGSYEQYF
>TRBV4-2|.|TRBJ2-3|.
TGTGCCAGCAGCCCGAATCTCCAGCGGAGCACAGATACGCAGTATTTT
CASSPNLQRSTDTQYF
>TRBV19|.|TRBJ2-2|.
TGTGCCAGTAGCATCAACAGCCTGAACACCGGGGAGCTGTTTTTT
CASSINSLNTGELFF
>TRBV11-1|.|TRBJ1-1|TRBD1
TGTGCCAGCAGCTTAGGCAGGGGGAGCACTGAAGCTTTCTTT
CASSLGRGSTEAFF
>TRBV29-1|.|TRBJ2-6|TRBD1
TGCAGCGTTCCACAGGGGGCAACCAACGTCCTGACTTTC
CSVPQGATNVLTF
>TRBV7-9|.|TRBJ2-2|TRBD1
TGTGCCAGCAGCTTTACTCAGGGGGCGAACACCGGGGAGCTGTTTTTT
CASSFTQGANTGELFF
>TRBV4-1|.|TRBJ2-1|TRBD2
TGCGCCAGCAGCGGTGAGCGGGGGGCCTCCTACAATGAGCAGTTCTTC
CASSGERGASYNEQFF
>TRBV21-1|.|TRBJ1-5|.
TGTGCCAGCAGCAAGAGGGCTGGGCGGGGCAATCAGCCCCAGCATTTT
CASSKRAGRGNQPQHF
>TRBV7-2|.|TRBJ2-1|.
TGTGCCAGCAGCCCCCTCCCAGGGCAGTTCTTC
CASSPLPGQFF
>TRBV11-2|.|TRBJ2-5|.
TGTGCCAGCAGCGGAGGGAACACCCAAGAGACCCAGTACTTC
CASSGGNTQETQYF
>TRBV7-9|.|TRBJ1-1|.
TGTGCCAGCAGCTTGAGCGGGGGACTGAACACTGAAGCTTTCTTT
CASSLSGGLNTEAFF
>TRBV6-5|once|TRBJ1-3|.
TGTGCCACCAAAAAACTTGGGGCCGACATATATTTT
CATKKLGADIYF
>TRBV25-1|.|TRBJ1-4|.
TGTGCCAGCAGTGACAGGGCCGGGAATGAAAAACTGTTTTTT
CASSDRAGNEKLFF
>TRBV7-2|once|TRBJ2-7|.
TGTGCCAGCAGCTTAGAGAACAGGCCTTCCTACGAGCAGTACTTC
CASSLENRPSYEQYF
>TRBV6-1|few|TRBJ2-6|.
TGTGCCAGCAGTGAAGCAGGGGGTGGGGCCAACGTCCTGACTTTC
CASSEAGGGANVLTF
>TRBV5-1|.|TRBJ2-5|TRBD2
TGCGCCAGCAGCTTGGGTCCGCGGGGGTCCCAAGAGACCCAGTACTTC
CASSLGPRGSQETQYF
>TRBV7-3|.|TRBJ2-2|TRBD1
TGTGCCAGCAGCCCGGGACAGGGGCCGAACACCGGGGAGCTGTTTTTT
CASSPGQGPNTGELFF
>TRBV4-1|once|TRBJ2-2|.
TGCGCCAGCAGCCAAGCCCCGGTTCCGGCCGGGGAGCTGTTTTTT
CASSQAPVPAGELFF
>TRBV5-5|.|TRBJ2-2|TRBD2
TGTGCCAGCAGCTTACTAGCGGGGATTAACACCGGGGAGCTGTTTTTT
CASSLLAGINTGELFF
>TRBV6-1|.|TRBJ1-5|.
TGTGCCAGCAGCACTTCCGTAGTTAGCAATCAGCCCCAGCATTTT
CASSTSVVSNQPQHF
>TRBV2|.|TRBJ1-4|TRBD1
TGTGCCAGCCTTCTCTGGACAGGAGCCGCAACTAATGAAAAACTGTTTTTT
CASLLWTGAATNEKLFF
>TRBV9|.|TRBJ2-3|.
TGTGCCAGCAGCGTAGACAGATACACAGATACGCAGTATTTT
CASSVDRYTDTQYF
>TRBV13|.|TRBJ2-3|TRBD1
TGTGCCAGCAGCTTTACAGGGGGTCTACGTCCTAGCACAGATACGCAGTATTTT
CASSFTGGLRPSTDTQYF
>TRBV2|.|TRBJ2-7|TRBD2
TGTGCCAGCAGTCCTAGCGGGGGCCTCTACGAGCAGTACTTC
CASSPSGGLYEQYF
>TRBV7-3|.|TRBJ1-1|.
TGTGCCAGCAGCTTAGGCCCCAGACAGATGAACACTGAAGCTTTCTTT
CASSLGPRQMNTEAFF
>TRBV9|.|TRBJ2-5|.
TGTGCCAGCAGCGCGGGAACCACAGAGACCCAGTACTTC
CASSAGTTETQYF
>TRBV5-1|.|TRBJ2-6|.
TGCGCCAGCAGCTTGGACGGGGTCAACGTCCTGACTTTC
CASSLDGVNVLTF
>TRBV27|.|TRBJ2-1|.
TGTGCCAGCAGTTACTTTAGGGGGGGCAACAATGAGCAGTTCTTC
CASSYFRGGNNEQFF
>TRBV5-1|.|TRBJ2-7|.
TGCGCCAGCAGCGAATCAGGGTGGGGGGCCTACGAGCAGTACTTC
CASSESGWGAYEQYF
>TRBV6-1|.|TRBJ1-1|.
TGTGCCAGCAGTACTCAGGGCTTCCACACTGAAGCTTTCTTT
CASSTQGFHTEAFF
>TRBV4-3|.|TRBJ2-1|TRBD2
TGCGCCAGCAGCCAAGTTCGCGGGGGGGAGAATGAGCAGTTCTTC
CASSQVRGGENEQFF
>TRBV5-1|.|TRBJ2-1|TRBD1
TGCGCCACTCAAACAGGGGGGAGTTCGAATGAGCAGTTCTTC
CATQTGGSSNEQFF
>TRBV6-5|.|TRBJ2-7|TRBD1
TGTGCCAGCAGTCTTCTGACAGGGACGTCCTACGAGCAGTACTTC
CASSLLTGTSYEQYF
>TRBV5-1|once|TRBJ2-3|.
TGCGCCAGCGAAGACACTAGCACAGATACGCAGTATTTT
CASEDTSTDTQYF
>TRBV2|few|TRBJ1-5|TRBD1
TGTGCCAGCACCCAATGGTCGACAGGGATGTTGGATCAGCCCCAGCATTTT
CASTQWSTGMLDQPQHF
>TRBV6-1|.|TRBJ1-1|.
TGTGCCAGCAATACGGGGTTGGTGAACACTGAAGCTTTCTTT
CASNTGLVNTEAFF
>TRBV4-1|.|TRBJ1-4|.
TGCGCCAGCAGCCCCCGAGGAGTAGTGACTAATGAAAAACTGTTTTTT
CASSPRGVVTNEKLFF